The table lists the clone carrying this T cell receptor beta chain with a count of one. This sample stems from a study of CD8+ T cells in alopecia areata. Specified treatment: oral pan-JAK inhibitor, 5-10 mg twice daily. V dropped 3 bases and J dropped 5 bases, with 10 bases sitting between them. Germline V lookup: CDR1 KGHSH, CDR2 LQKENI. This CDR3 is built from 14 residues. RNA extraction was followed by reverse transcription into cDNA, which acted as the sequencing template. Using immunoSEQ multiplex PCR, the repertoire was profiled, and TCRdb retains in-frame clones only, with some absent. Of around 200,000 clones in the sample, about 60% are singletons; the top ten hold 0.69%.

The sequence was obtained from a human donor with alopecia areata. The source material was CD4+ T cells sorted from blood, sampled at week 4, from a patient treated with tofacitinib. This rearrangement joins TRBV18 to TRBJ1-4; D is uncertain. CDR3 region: CASSPDGRNEKLFF. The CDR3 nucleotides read TGTGCCAGCTCACCCGATGGAAGGAATGAAAAACTGTTTTTT.